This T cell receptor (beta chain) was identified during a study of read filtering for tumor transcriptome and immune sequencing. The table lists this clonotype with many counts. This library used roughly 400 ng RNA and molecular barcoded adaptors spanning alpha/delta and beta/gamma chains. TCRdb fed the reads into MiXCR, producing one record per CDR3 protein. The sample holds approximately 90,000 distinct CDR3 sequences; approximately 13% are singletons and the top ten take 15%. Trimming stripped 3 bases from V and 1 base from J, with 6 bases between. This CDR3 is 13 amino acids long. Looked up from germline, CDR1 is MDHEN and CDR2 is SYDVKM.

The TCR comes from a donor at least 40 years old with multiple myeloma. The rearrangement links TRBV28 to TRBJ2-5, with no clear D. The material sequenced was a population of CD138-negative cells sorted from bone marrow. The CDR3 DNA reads TGTGCCAGCAGTTTTCCAGTCCAAGAGACCCAGTACTTC. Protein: CASSFPVQETQYF.